This T cell receptor (beta chain) was obtained from a study of CD8 T cells in Susac syndrome. After extraction with the RNeasy kit, roughly 0.45 to 1 ug of the RNA was reverse transcribed using random hexamers. TCRdb recomputed calls from the immunoSEQ multiplex PCR reads with MiXCR, one row per CDR3 protein. This table has 300,000 to 350,000 distinct CDR3 sequences, about 91% appearing once. TCR beta from blood CD8+ and CD4+ T cells was sequenced. The sequence was collected from a human donor with multiple sclerosis. The sequenced material came from CD4+ T cells from PBMCs.

This CDR3 reads CASSPTVSGNTIYF. DNA for the CDR3: TGTGCCAGCAGCCCGACGGTCTCTGGAAACACCATATATTTT. V and J are TRBV5-5 and TRBJ1-3; D remains ambiguous. V lost 4 bases to trimming and J lost 0 bases, with 8 bases between them. The CDR3 contains 14 residues. The germline gives CDR1 SGHKS, CDR2 YYEKEE (reference sequence). Complete variable domain (other parts from reference TRBV5-5 and TRBJ1-3): DAGVTQSPTHLIKTRGQQVTLRCSPISGHKSVSWYQQVLGQGPQFIFQYYEKEERGRGNFPDRFSARQFPNYSSELNVNALLLGDSALYLCASSPTVSGNTIYFGEGSWLTVV.